Here is one TCR beta chain with its context. Its matching antigen is unknown. The CDR3 runs 14 residues. Germline V gene sequence: CDR1 MNHEY, CDR2 SMNVEV (reference sequence). The ends were cut back, 6 bases at V and 3 bases at J, with 14 bases in the middle. These donors counted as nominally healthy when sampled, but unrecorded immune exposures were likely. In the PCR, 60 Vbeta and 13 Jbeta primers were used. Here immunoSEQ multiplex PCR was the method, and the copy in TCRdb shows in-frame clones only, minus some. The data show about 120,000 clones, roughly three quarters seen once. This entry belongs to a study of cytomegalovirus exposure and HLA in healthy donors. Study findings and constraints: The authors judged a highly shared variant cluster likely a sequencing artifact.

Sequenced input: PBMCs. This chain connects TRBV27 to TRBJ1-2; weak D call: TRBD1 (5 bases). This receptor was obtained from a man aged 25 to 40 in good health and CMV-seropositive. CDR3 in amino acids: CASRTVLTDYGYTF. CDR3 nucleotide sequence: TGTGCCAGCAGGACAGTCCTAACGGACTATGGCTACACCTTC.